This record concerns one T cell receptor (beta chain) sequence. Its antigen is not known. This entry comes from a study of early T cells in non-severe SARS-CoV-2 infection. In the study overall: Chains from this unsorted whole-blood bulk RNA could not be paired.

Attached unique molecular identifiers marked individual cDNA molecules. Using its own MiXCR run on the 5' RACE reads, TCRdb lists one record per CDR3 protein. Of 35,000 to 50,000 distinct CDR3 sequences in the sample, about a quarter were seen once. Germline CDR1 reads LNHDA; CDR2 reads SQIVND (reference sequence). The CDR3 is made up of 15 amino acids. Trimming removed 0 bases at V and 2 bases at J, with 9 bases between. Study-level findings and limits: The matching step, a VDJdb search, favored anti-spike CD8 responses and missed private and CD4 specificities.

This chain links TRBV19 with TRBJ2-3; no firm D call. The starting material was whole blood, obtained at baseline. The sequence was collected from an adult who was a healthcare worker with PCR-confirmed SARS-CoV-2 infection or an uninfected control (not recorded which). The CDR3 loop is CASSIDGDPTDTQYF. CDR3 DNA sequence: TGTGCCAGTAGTATAGATGGAGACCCCACAGATACGCAGTATTTT.